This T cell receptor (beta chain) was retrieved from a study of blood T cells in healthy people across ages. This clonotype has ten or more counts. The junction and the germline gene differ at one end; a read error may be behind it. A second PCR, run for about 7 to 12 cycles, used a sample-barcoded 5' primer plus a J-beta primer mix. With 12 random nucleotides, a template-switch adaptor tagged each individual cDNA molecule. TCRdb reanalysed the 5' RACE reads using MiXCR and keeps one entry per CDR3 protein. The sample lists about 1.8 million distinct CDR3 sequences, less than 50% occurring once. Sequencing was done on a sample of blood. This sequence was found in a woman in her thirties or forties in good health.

The CDR3 bases are TGTGCCAGCAGCTCCGGGACTATCCAAGAGACCCAGTACTTC. It is translated as CASSSGTIQETQYF. The chain carries TRBV5-1 and TRBJ2-5; 7 bases line up with TRBD2. Germline V gene lookup returns CDR1 SGHRS and CDR2 YFSETQ. The CDR3 has 14 amino acids.